One and the same sample provided the 10 T cell receptor beta chains below, sequenced in a study of cytomegalovirus exposure and HLA in healthy donors. The study ran its PCR with 60 Vbeta and 13 Jbeta primers. The protocol was immunoSEQ multiplex PCR, while the TCRdb copy is restricted to in-frame clones and leaves out a portion. The data contain 150,000 or so clones, approximately 80% of them singletons. Sequencing input: PBMCs. These receptor sequences come from a woman younger than 35 in good health and CMV-seronegative.

V usage is TRBV6-6 and J usage is TRBJ2-5; D is possibly TRBD2 (5 bases). The J call may be in error: the DNA end matches TRBJ2-7 better. The CDR3 has 12 amino acids. Per germline, CDR1 MNHNY and CDR2 SVGAGI (reference sequence). The CDR3 region is CASSPGSYEQYF. The DNA of the CDR3 is TGTGCCAGCAGCCCGGGAAGTTACGAGCAGTACTTC.

Remarks on this clone: Mismatch with germline at one junction end may stem from a read error. The chain couples TRBV5-1 to TRBJ2-7; D possibly corresponds to TRBD1 (5 bases). The CDR3 totals 11 residues. Germline V gene data show CDR1 as SGHRS and CDR2 as YFSETQ. DNA for the CDR3: TGCGCCAGCAGCTTGTCGACAGACTTGTTCTTC. Amino acid sequence: CASSLSTDLFF.

The chain recombines TRBV5-1 with TRBJ2-2, with 11 bases identical to TRBD1. Germline trimming cut 6 bases from V and 8 bases from J; bases unmatched to any gene: 9. Germline CDR1 and CDR2: SGHRS and YFSETQ. This CDR3 contains 15 residues. Here the CDR3 reads CASMGGQGASGELFF. CDR3 sequence (DNA): TGCGCCAGCATGGGAGGACAGGGGGCGTCGGGGGAGCTGTTTTTT.

This clone has just a few counts. This chain connects TRBV7-8 to TRBJ1-5, with D perhaps TRBD1 (6 bases). Looked up from germline, CDR1 is SGHVS and CDR2 is FQNEAQ. The CDR3 loop spans 15 amino acids. Trimming left V 5 bases short and J 3 bases short, with 14 bases between. For the CDR3, the DNA is TGTGCCAGCAGCCCCCACGGACAGTACAATCAGCCCCAGCATTTT. Translated, it gives CASSPHGQYNQPQHF.

The chain joins TRBV6-1 to TRBJ2-7; 7 bases match TRBD1. CDR1 and CDR2 (germline): MNHNS, SASEGT. CDR3 size: 15 residues. V dropped 6 bases and J dropped 1; count of bases not matched to a gene: 9. CDR3 DNA sequence: TGTGCCAGCAGCTACCGGTCGGACAGGTCCTACGAGCAGTACTTC. Protein sequence: CASSYRSDRSYEQYF.

V gene TRBV27 combines with J gene TRBJ2-5; a possible D gene is TRBD1 (6 bases). The DNA end lines up better with TRBJ2-7; the J call may be wrong. This CDR3 is 14 amino acids long. Germline lookup yields CDR1 MNHEY and CDR2 SMNVEV (reference sequence). The CDR3 is CASRTNTGLYEQYF. The CDR3 DNA reads TGTGCCAGCAGAACCAACACAGGGCTCTACGAGCAGTACTTC.

V gene TRBV30 combines with J gene TRBJ2-5; D gene uncertain. The closer fit of TRBJ2-7 to the DNA end suggests the J call may be wrong. The CDR3 runs 12 residues. Germline lookup yields CDR1 GTSNPN and CDR2 SVGIG (reference sequence). The CDR3: CAWSVRVSEQYF. CDR3 sequence (DNA): TGTGCCTGGAGTGTACGGGTATCCGAGCAGTACTTC.

The CDR3 protein is CASTPPSGSRYNEQFF. Written as DNA, the CDR3 is TGTGCCAGCACCCCACCAAGCGGGAGCCGCTACAATGAGCAGTTCTTC. The V and J genes are TRBV9 and TRBJ2-1; the match to TRBD2 covers 8 bases. After removal of 6 bases from V and 3 bases from J, the junction contained 11 bases not matched to a gene. The CDR3 contains 16 residues. CDR1 SGDLS and CDR2 YYNGEE come from the germline V gene. Using reference TRBV9 and TRBJ2-1 for the parts outside the CDR3, the full variable domain is DSGVTQTPKHLITATGQRVTLRCSPRSGDLSVYWYQQSLDQGLQFLIQYYNGEERAKGNILERFSAQQFPDLHSELNLSSLELGDSALYFCASTPPSGSRYNEQFFGPGTRLTVL.

The genes are TRBV5-4 and TRBJ2-5; D is perhaps TRBD1 (6 bases). CDR3 length equals 14 residues. V was shortened by 1 base and J by 2 bases, with 9 bases between the two germline ends. Germline loops: CDR1 SGHNT, CDR2 YYREEE (reference sequence). CDR3 protein: CASSLKGVQETQYF. As DNA, the CDR3 is TGTGCCAGCAGCTTGAAGGGGGTTCAAGAGACCCAGTACTTC. Full variable domain (outside the CDR3, taken from reference TRBV5-4 and TRBJ2-5): ETGVTQSPTHLIKTRGQQVTLRCSSQSGHNTVSWYQQALGQGPQFIFQYYREEENGRGNFPPRFSGLQFPNYSSELNVNALELDDSALYLCASSLKGVQETQYFGPGTRLLVL.

This clone was seen more than once but under ten times. The chain links TRBV6-6 to TRBJ2-7; 9 bases map to TRBD1. Germline CDR1 is MNHNY and CDR2 is SVGAGI (reference sequence). V lost 6 bases to trimming and J lost 5 bases; unmatched junction nucleotides: 8. The CDR3 covers 14 residues. CDR3 bases: TGTGCCAGCAGACAGGGGGCGGGACTGGACGAGCAGTACTTC. This codes for CASRQGAGLDEQYF.